This T cell receptor beta chain was recorded in a study of blood T cell repertoires in COVID-19. The germline gives CDR1 MNHEY, CDR2 SVGAGI. The CDR3 totals 15 residues. J gave up 0 bases and V 5 bases, and 6 bases lay outside the gene matches. Regarding this clone: Other DNA sequences in the sample encode the same CDR3.

Data came from immunoSEQ multiplex PCR; TCRdb stores just in-frame clones and leaves some out. The sample yields roughly 230,000 clones, around 82% seen once. Sequenced sample: peripheral blood. J is TRBJ1-1 and V is TRBV6-5, with TRBD1 identical over 7 bases. The TCR comes from a woman aged 80 or older with acute or convalescent COVID-19. CDR3 DNA: TGTGCCAGCAGTCCGGGGACAGCAATGAACACTGAAGCTTTCTTT. Amino acid sequence: CASSPGTAMNTEAFF.